The 31 T cell receptor beta chains reported below all come from one sample, sequenced in a study of T cell repertoires in cytomegalovirus infection. Their antigen targets remain unknown. TCRdb re-analysed the reads in MiXCR, keeping a single row per CDR3 protein. The repertoire consists of about 770,000 distinct CDR3 sequences, with almost 30% occurring once and the leading ten covering 13%. The starting material was cultured CD8+ T cells from PBMCs, obtained from culture after CMV antigen stimulation. These receptors all come from a human donor in good health (CMV status not recorded). Some clones in this sample may be carry-over from other donors' samples.

The chain employs TRBV7-4 and TRBJ1-1, with D tentatively TRBD1 (5 bases). The CDR3 length is 15 residues. Trimming left V 4 bases short and J 0 bases short, with 12 bases between. Germline values: CDR1 SGHVT, CDR2 SQSDAQ. The CDR3, as DNA: TGTGCCAGCAGCTCACCGGGACCGATGAACACTGAAGCTTTCTTT. Residues: CASSSPGPMNTEAFF.

This clonotype was picked up a small number of times. This rearrangement joins TRBV9 to TRBJ1-3; no definite D call. V was trimmed by 4 bases and J by 0 bases, leaving 14 bases between them. The CDR3 covers 16 residues. CDR1 SGDLS and CDR2 YYNGEE come from the germline V gene. This CDR3 reads CASSPRGADSGNTIYF. In DNA, the CDR3 is TGTGCCAGCAGCCCCCGTGGAGCCGACTCTGGAAACACCATATATTTT.

The V gene is TRBV19, the J gene TRBJ2-3, with 8 bases lining up with TRBD2. There are 15 residues in the CDR3. Germline trimming cut 10 bases from V and 3 bases from J; bases unmatched to any gene: 12. CDR1 and CDR2 from the germline V gene are LNHDA and SQIVND (reference sequence). DNA for the CDR3: TGTGCCACCTGGGGGACTAGTGGCTTTACAGATACGCAGTATTTT. This translates into CATWGTSGFTDTQYF.

J is TRBJ1-2 and V is TRBV4-3, with D possibly being TRBD1 (6 bases). The germline V and J ends were trimmed by 4 bases and 1 base, with 22 bases remaining between them. The CDR3 loop spans 18 amino acids. Germline values: CDR1 LGHNA, CDR2 YSLEER. CDR3 sequence reads: CASSRFSNHGQNNYGYTF. The CDR3, as DNA: TGCGCCAGCAGCCGCTTCTCCAACCATGGACAGAATAACTATGGCTACACCTTC.

This clonotype appeared a few times. The genes are TRBV6-5 and TRBJ2-2; D is ambiguous. The V gene's germline CDR1 is MNHEY and CDR2 SVGAGI. V was clipped by 0 bases and J by 6 bases, with 8 bases between them. This CDR3 contains 14 residues. CDR3 sequence reads: CASSYSSLAGELFF. The CDR3 DNA reads as TGTGCCAGCAGTTACTCGAGCCTAGCCGGGGAGCTGTTTTTT.

The V gene is TRBV4-1, the J gene TRBJ2-3; 7 bases match TRBD1. Germline V gene data show CDR1 as MGHRA and CDR2 as YSYEKL. The V and J ends lost 0 bases and 4 bases, in that order; junction bases with no gene match: 4. This CDR3 contains 15 residues. The CDR3 protein is CASSQEGGLSDTQYF. DNA of the CDR3: TGCGCCAGCAGCCAAGAAGGGGGCCTCTCAGATACGCAGTATTTT.

This clonotype was detected only a few times. This rearrangement joins TRBV28 to TRBJ2-7, with 9 bases fitting TRBD1. Germline trimming cut 6 bases from V and 3 bases from J; bases unmatched to any gene: 12. The germline CDR1 and CDR2 sequences are MDHEN and SYDVKM. This CDR3 is built from 16 residues. CDR3 amino acids: CASSWDPGQGNYEQYF. CDR3 sequence (DNA): TGTGCCAGCAGCTGGGACCCGGGACAGGGTAACTACGAGCAGTACTTC.

This clonotype was seen a few times. This chain connects TRBV12-3 or TRBV12-4 to TRBJ2-5; 12 positions match TRBD2. V dropped 5 bases and J dropped 0; count of bases not matched to a gene: 13. This CDR3 region has 19 residues. This CDR3 reads CASSPTSGGPHVYQETQYF. The CDR3 nucleotides are TGTGCCAGCAGTCCGACTAGCGGGGGACCCCACGTATACCAAGAGACCCAGTACTTC.

The V call is TRBV6-2 or TRBV6-3, the J call TRBJ2-3; no clear D gene. Germline-derived CDR1 and CDR2 are MNHEY and SVGEGT. Deletions cut 2 bases from V and 4 bases from J, with 16 bases between. The CDR3 sequence is 16 residues long. CDR3 bases: TGTGCCAGCAGTTACCTCGACCGAAACCCAGCAGATACGCAGTATTTT. It translates to CASSYLDRNPADTQYF.

In its sample, this clonotype was seen a few times. This sequence joins TRBV7-9 and TRBJ2-2; D is ambiguous. V was shortened by 8 bases and J by 4 bases, with 8 bases between the two germline ends. The CDR3 length is 12 residues. Germline lookup yields CDR1 SEHNR and CDR2 FQNEAQ (reference sequence). The CDR3 sequence: CASLGRTGELFF. For the CDR3, the DNA is TGTGCCAGCCTAGGCCGCACCGGGGAGCTGTTTTTT.

The chain recombines TRBV12-3 or TRBV12-4 with TRBJ2-3; 12 bases are a match to TRBD1. The ends lost 5 bases at V and 5 bases at J; junction bases unmatched: 8. This CDR3 has 16 amino acids. CDR3 nucleotides: TGTGCCAGCAGTGACCGGGACAGGGGGCGGTTAGATACGCAGTATTTT. Translating it yields CASSDRDRGRLDTQYF.

This chain links TRBV6-6 with TRBJ1-4; possible D gene TRBD1, 5 bases. V gave up 3 bases and J gave up 8 bases, with 13 bases separating them. Germline assignment: CDR1 MNHNY and CDR2 SVGAGI (reference sequence). The CDR3 is made up of 14 amino acids. The CDR3 DNA sequence: TGTGCCAGCAGTTATTTGGACAACGGCGAAAAACTGTTTTTT. Its translation: CASSYLDNGEKLFF.

The chain recombines TRBV5-1 with TRBJ2-7; the D gene could be TRBD1 or TRBD2 (5 bases each). The germline V gene has CDR1 SGHRS and CDR2 YFSETQ. This CDR3 is 13 amino acids long. V was clipped by 7 bases and J by 0 bases, with 11 bases between them. In DNA, the CDR3 is TGCGCCAGCCGGGACCCTTACTCCTACGAGCAGTACTTC. It translates to CASRDPYSYEQYF.

This chain links TRBV5-6 with TRBJ2-7; 7 bases fit TRBD1. Germline lookup yields CDR1 SGHDT and CDR2 YYEEEE. J gave up 2 bases and V 3 bases, and 14 bases lay outside the gene matches. This CDR3 has 17 residues. The CDR3, as DNA: TGTGCCAGCAGCTCACATGGGGACAGAATCCTCACCTACGAGCAGTACTTC. Its translation: CASSSHGDRILTYEQYF. Together with reference TRBV5-6 and TRBJ2-7, the CDR3 gives the full variable domain: DAGVTQSPTHLIKTRGQQVTLRCSPKSGHDTVSWYQQALGQGPQFIFQYYEEEERQRGNFPDRFSGHQFPNYSSELNVNALLLGDSALYLCASSSHGDRILTYEQYFGPGTRLTVT.

This clonotype was detected a few times. V usage is TRBV5-1 and J usage is TRBJ2-1, with 9 bases that match TRBD1. The CDR3 length is 15 residues. Germline V gene data show CDR1 as SGHRS and CDR2 as YFSETQ. The V and J ends lost 5 bases and 4 bases, in that order; junction bases with no gene match: 7. The CDR3 region is CASRLDRGAYNEQFF. The CDR3 DNA reads as TGCGCCAGCAGATTAGACAGGGGGGCATACAATGAGCAGTTCTTC.

The chain couples TRBV7-6 to TRBJ2-3; the D gene is possibly TRBD1 (7 bases). Trimming cost V 6 bases and J 5 bases, with 21 bases left between them. Germline V gives CDR1 SGHVS, CDR2 FNYEAQ. The CDR3 spans 16 residues. The CDR3 sequence is CASRHGQAEEGDTQYF. CDR3 DNA: TGTGCCAGCAGACACGGACAGGCGGAGGAGGGAGATACGCAGTATTTT.

This clonotype was seen a handful of times. The genes are TRBV7-7 and TRBJ2-7, with D perhaps TRBD1 or TRBD2 (5 bases each). Germline V gives CDR1 SSHAT, CDR2 FNYEAQ (reference sequence). The CDR3 totals 19 residues. This chain's CDR3 is CASSLLGVLGVISSYEQYV. The DNA for the CDR3 is TGTGCTAGCAGCTTGCTAGGGGTCCTCGGGGTCATCAGCTCCTACGAGCAGTACGTC.

This chain uses TRBV7-9 with TRBJ2-7; D is possibly TRBD2 (5 bases). Between the trimmed V and J ends, which lost 4 bases and 3 bases, there was a span of 16 bases. Germline lookup yields CDR1 SEHNR and CDR2 FQNEAQ (reference sequence). The CDR3 runs 15 residues. The CDR3 spells CASSSDPRGNYEQYF. The CDR3 nucleotides read TGTGCCAGCAGCTCCGACCCTAGAGGGAACTACGAGCAGTACTTC.

This chain links TRBV19 with TRBJ2-3, with a tentative D call TRBD1 (6 bases). V was pared by 7 bases and J by 7 bases, with 21 bases between. This CDR3 region has 15 residues. Germline V gives CDR1 LNHDA, CDR2 SQIVND (reference sequence). The CDR3 nucleotides read TGTGCCAGTACCTGGGACACCCTCGGGATGAATACGCAGTATTTT. It yields the protein CASTWDTLGMNTQYF.

The rearrangement joins TRBV9 to TRBJ2-1; 8 bases fit TRBD2. This CDR3 region has 16 residues. The V gene end was trimmed by 3 bases and the J gene end by 5 bases; junction bases not matched to a gene: 10. Germline CDR1 reads SGDLS; CDR2 reads YYNGEE. The CDR3 region is CASSASGGGGHNEQFF. The CDR3 DNA reads TGTGCCAGCAGCGCCTCGGGGGGCGGGGGGCACAATGAGCAGTTCTTC. The complete variable domain, with remaining parts taken from reference TRBV9 and TRBJ2-1, reads DSGVTQTPKHLITATGQRVTLRCSPRSGDLSVYWYQQSLDQGLQFLIQYYNGEERAKGNILERFSAQQFPDLHSELNLSSLELGDSALYFCASSASGGGGHNEQFFGPGTRLTVL.

The rearrangement links TRBV9 to TRBJ2-3, with D tentatively TRBD2 (6 bases). The CDR3 runs 17 residues. In germline, CDR1 is SGDLS, CDR2 YYNGEE. With 0 bases removed from V and 2 bases from J, the gap between germline ends came to 16 bases. For the CDR3, the DNA is TGTGCCAGCAGCGTAGATGATCCAGCGGGCCTCACAGATACGCAGTATTTT. This encodes CASSVDDPAGLTDTQYF.

V is TRBV9 and J is TRBJ2-1, with 9 bases aligning to TRBD1. V gave up 3 bases and J gave up 7 bases; unmatched junction bases: 5. The germline V gene has CDR1 SGDLS and CDR2 YYNGEE. The CDR3 sequence is 14 residues long. The CDR3 bases are TGTGCCAGCAGCGCCCCGGACAGGGGAAATGAGCAGTTCTTC. It is translated as CASSAPDRGNEQFF. Drawing the rest from reference TRBV9 and TRBJ2-1, the complete variable domain is DSGVTQTPKHLITATGQRVTLRCSPRSGDLSVYWYQQSLDQGLQFLIQYYNGEERAKGNILERFSAQQFPDLHSELNLSSLELGDSALYFCASSAPDRGNEQFFGPGTRLTVL.

Only a few counts were recorded for this clonotype. The chain joins TRBV27 to TRBJ2-1; 11 nucleotides agree with TRBD2. J lost 2 bases, V lost 0 bases, and 0 bases had no gene match. CDR1 is MNHEY and CDR2 is SMNVEV in the germline V gene (reference sequence). The CDR3 has 16 amino acids. The CDR3: CASSLSTSGAYNEQFF. Here the CDR3 DNA reads TGTGCCAGCAGTTTATCGACTAGCGGGGCCTACAATGAGCAGTTCTTC.

This chain connects TRBV5-6 to TRBJ2-3, with TRBD2 matching over 8 bases. The CDR3 consists of 15 residues. V lost 2 bases, J lost 6 bases, and 8 bases stayed unmatched. The V gene's germline CDR1 is SGHDT and CDR2 YYEEEE. CDR3: CASSLPGGRLDTQYF. CDR3 bases: TGTGCCAGCAGCTTACCGGGGGGGAGGTTGGATACGCAGTATTTT.

This clonotype was counted only a few times. CDR3 DNA sequence: TGTGCCAGCAGCCAAGTGCTAGCGGGGGGAAGCTCCTACAATGAGCAGTTCTTC. It encodes CASSQVLAGGSSYNEQFF. The chain is built from TRBV3-1 and TRBJ2-1, with 11 bases lining up with TRBD2. The junction had 5 bases not matched to a gene; V was cut back by 1 base and J by 0 bases. The CDR3 loop spans 18 amino acids. Germline CDR1 LGHDT, CDR2 YNNKEL (reference sequence).

This chain links TRBV10-3 with TRBJ1-2; D remains ambiguous. V gave up 3 bases and J gave up 4 bases, with 12 bases separating them. This CDR3 contains 14 residues. The germline V gene has CDR1 ENHRY and CDR2 SYGVKD. CDR3 in DNA: TGTGCCATCAGTGATAGCGCAGGCGGCTATGGCTACACCTTC. Its translation: CAISDSAGGYGYTF.

This clonotype came up a few times. The gene calls are TRBV4-1 and TRBJ2-1, with a possible D match to TRBD1 (6 bases). CDR3 length: 15 amino acids. Trimming cost V 0 bases and J 8 bases, with 14 bases left between them. The germline V gene has CDR1 MGHRA and CDR2 YSYEKL. The CDR3 region is CASSQERLGAHEQFF. The DNA of the CDR3 is TGCGCCAGCAGCCAAGAAAGGTTGGGGGCCCATGAGCAGTTCTTC.

The chain couples TRBV4-1 to TRBJ2-1; D gene unclear. The germline V gene encodes CDR1 MGHRA and CDR2 YSYEKL. This CDR3 has 16 residues. V lost 2 bases to trimming and J lost 0 bases, with 11 bases between them. CDR3 amino acids: CASSQFRPVSYNEQFF. The CDR3 nucleotides read TGCGCCAGCAGCCAATTCCGACCGGTCTCCTACAATGAGCAGTTCTTC.

A remark on this clonotype: A much bigger clone sits one base away, suggesting this may be a read error. Because it lacks the conserved phenylalanine or tryptophan at the end, this CDR3 is likely a read error. The chain combines TRBV7-2 with TRBJ2-1; TRBD2 aligns across 9 bases. The CDR3 loop spans 16 amino acids. Germline lookup yields CDR1 SGHTA and CDR2 FQGNSA. J was trimmed by 6 bases and V by 0 bases; bases with no gene match: 6. The CDR3 loop is CASSLAGRGGPNEQFC. CDR3 coding DNA: TGTGCCAGCAGCTTAGCAGGGCGGGGGGGCCCCAATGAGCAGTTCTGC.

The genes are TRBV10-3 and TRBJ2-1; D may be TRBD1 (6 bases). The CDR3 has 14 residues. From germline, CDR1 is ENHRY and CDR2 SYGVKD. Trimming shortened V by 3 bases and J by 7 bases, and 13 bases separated the two germline ends. CDR3 DNA: TGTGCCATCAGTGACCACAGGGCAGGTAATGAGCAGTTCTTC. Its translation is CAISDHRAGNEQFF.

The table lists this clonotype with a count of one. The chain's CDR3 is CASSPIAAQETQYF. The CDR3 nucleotides read TGTGCCAGCAGCCCTATAGCGGCGCAAGAGACCCAGTACTTC. J is TRBJ2-5 and V is TRBV27; maybe TRBD2 (6 bases). Germline V gene data show CDR1 as MNHEY and CDR2 as SMNVEV (reference sequence). The length of the CDR3 is 14 residues. Between the trimmed V and J ends, which lost 6 bases and 2 bases, there was a span of 13 bases.